Listed here are 30 T cell receptor beta chains from one sample, sequenced in a study of blood T cell repertoires in COVID-19 (dated by TCRdb to 2020 to 2021). The protocol used for the library was the immunoSEQ multiplex PCR assay. The source is immuneACCESS, and TCRdb retained only in-frame sequences with V and J called. Part of the clones is not carried over; for the studies checked, unresolved V genes explain less than half of this, and the remainder is unexplained. In all, the sample holds 140,000 or so clones, and approximately 84% of those were seen once. The ten largest clones represent less than 9.5% of the sample. Sequenced material: peripheral blood. Receptors were obtained from a human donor in a cohort sampled during active COVID-19.

This chain uses TRBV6-5 with TRBJ1-1; D is undetermined. V was cut by 6 bases and J by 1 base, with 9 bases left in between. Germline lookup yields CDR1 MNHEY and CDR2 SVGAGI. CDR3 length: 13 amino acids. The DNA of the CDR3 is TGTGCCAGCAGGCTACAGCAGAACACTGAAGCTTTCTTT. Translating it yields CASRLQQNTEAFF.

CDR3 sequence: CASSHRGQKSYEQYF. The CDR3 DNA sequence: TGTGCCAGCAGCCACCGGGGACAGAAGTCCTACGAGCAGTACTTC. The gene calls are TRBV3-1 (or the pseudogene TRBV3-2) and TRBJ2-7; 7 positions agree with TRBD1. The CDR3 is made up of 15 amino acids. CDR1 is LGHDT, CDR2 YNNKEL, per germline (reference sequence). The V segment lost 3 bases and the J segment 1 base; nucleotides outside the gene matches: 6.

J is TRBJ2-5 and V is TRBV19; 8 bases map to TRBD1. The CDR3 sequence is 15 residues long. Trimming took 6 bases from V and 4 from J; bases not matched to a gene: 10. Germline CDR1 and CDR2: LNHDA and SQIVND (reference sequence). The CDR3 DNA follows: TGTGCCAGTAGAGACAGGGGTCCTGCTCGAGAGACCCAGTACTTC. Translation gives CASRDRGPARETQYF. The entire variable domain, with the rest obtained from reference TRBV19 and TRBJ2-5, is as follows: DGGITQSPKYLFRKEGQNVTLSCEQNLNHDAMYWYRQDPGQGLRLIYYSQIVNDFQKGDIAEGYSVSREKKESFPLTVTSAQKNPTAFYLCASRDRGPARETQYFGPGTRLLVL.

The rearrangement joins TRBV5-5 to TRBJ2-3, with D hard to call. Germline CDR1 SGHKS, CDR2 YYEKEE (reference sequence). V was trimmed by 4 bases and J by 0 bases, leaving 12 bases between them. This CDR3 is 15 amino acids long. CDR3 protein: CASSVDGSSTDTQYF. In DNA, the CDR3 is TGTGCCAGCAGCGTGGACGGTTCTAGCACAGATACGCAGTATTTT.

V and J are TRBV19 and TRBJ2-6, with 12 positions matching TRBD1. Germline V gene data show CDR1 as LNHDA and CDR2 as SQIVND (reference sequence). After removal of 7 bases from V and 2 bases from J, the junction contained 12 bases not matched to a gene. The length of the CDR3 is 19 residues. CDR3 sequence (DNA): TGTGCCAGTATAGGGTCCCGGGGGGACAGGGGGCCTGGGGCCAACGTCCTGACTTTC. This sequence encodes CASIGSRGDRGPGANVLTF. Variable domain in full (rest from reference TRBV19 and TRBJ2-6): DGGITQSPKYLFRKEGQNVTLSCEQNLNHDAMYWYRQDPGQGLRLIYYSQIVNDFQKGDIAEGYSVSREKKESFPLTVTSAQKNPTAFYLCASIGSRGDRGPGANVLTFGAGSRLTVL.

This clone was detected once. V is TRBV18 and J is TRBJ2-1; TRBD2 is a possible D gene (5 bases). Germline-derived CDR1 and CDR2 are KGHSH and LQKENI. The germline V and J ends were trimmed by 3 bases and 2 bases, with 20 bases remaining between them. The CDR3 runs 18 residues. The CDR3 loop is CASSPGWAGEGPYNEQFF. Written as DNA, the CDR3 is TGTGCCAGCTCACCGGGCTGGGCAGGTGAGGGTCCCTACAATGAGCAGTTCTTC.

The chain has TRBV6-5 and TRBJ1-5, with 8 bases matching TRBD1. There are 14 residues in the CDR3. Trimming at V came to 7 bases and at J to 5 bases, leaving 7 bases not matched to a gene. Germline loops: CDR1 MNHEY, CDR2 SVGAGI. This CDR3 is CASTQGAGHQPQHF. The CDR3 coding sequence is TGTGCCAGCACCCAGGGGGCGGGCCATCAGCCCCAGCATTTT.

This chain joins TRBV18 and TRBJ2-5; 9 bases are a match to TRBD1. With 8 bases clipped from V and 0 bases from J, the junction kept 7 bases outside the gene matches. Germline values: CDR1 KGHSH, CDR2 LQKENI. This CDR3 contains 15 residues. The CDR3 DNA reads as TGTGCCAGCACTCGGGGGGACAGGGACCAAGAGACCCAGTACTTC. Its translation: CASTRGDRDQETQYF.

This sequence joins TRBV19 and TRBJ2-7, with a tentative D call TRBD1 (6 bases). The CDR3 has 16 residues. Germline CDR1 LNHDA, CDR2 SQIVND (reference sequence). V lost 5 bases, J lost 0 bases, and 17 bases lay in between. CDR3 nucleotide sequence: TGTGCCAGTAGTGTGAACTCAGGGGTTAACTCCTACGAGCAGTACTTC. This translates into CASSVNSGVNSYEQYF. The whole variable domain, filled in from reference TRBV19 and TRBJ2-7, reads DGGITQSPKYLFRKEGQNVTLSCEQNLNHDAMYWYRQDPGQGLRLIYYSQIVNDFQKGDIAEGYSVSREKKESFPLTVTSAQKNPTAFYLCASSVNSGVNSYEQYFGPGTRLTVT.

The chain carries TRBV23-1 and TRBJ1-5; TRBD1 matches 11 bases. TRBV23-1 is marked as an open reading frame, function uncertain. The CDR3 totals 13 residues. The CDR3 here is CVGDRGFNQPQHF. CDR3 DNA: TGCGTCGGGGACAGGGGGTTCAATCAGCCCCAGCATTTT.

The chain carries TRBV12-3 or TRBV12-4 and TRBJ2-7, with 7 bases fitting TRBD2. V shed 7 bases, J shed 4 bases, and the junction held 7 bases outside the gene matches. CDR3 length: 13 amino acids. DNA of the CDR3: TGTGCCAGCACCCCGGGAGGAAAGTACGAGCAGTACTTC. This translates into CASTPGGKYEQYF.

This sequence joins TRBV5-3 and TRBJ1-1; 7 bases match TRBD1. TRBV5-3 is flagged as an ORF with uncertain function. The CDR3 runs 15 residues. J gave up 1 base and V 3 bases, and 6 bases lay outside the gene matches. DNA of the CDR3: TGTGCCAGAAGCTCTTCCGGGACAGCGAACACTGAAGCTTTCTTT. Its protein product is CARSSSGTANTEAFF.

This rearrangement joins TRBV5-1 to TRBJ2-7; TRBD1 agrees at 9 bases. From germline, CDR1 is SGHRS and CDR2 YFSETQ. The CDR3 sequence is 15 residues long. V trimming: 0 bases; J trimming: 5 bases; junction bases outside the gene matches: 6. CDR3 in DNA: TGCGCCAGCAGCTTGGAGGGACAGGGAGTAAACGAGCAGTACTTC. Its protein product is CASSLEGQGVNEQYF.

Remarks on this clone: Different DNA sequences within this sample yield the same CDR3. The rearrangement links TRBV18 to TRBJ1-5; D perhaps matches TRBD1 (5 bases). Germline loops: CDR1 KGHSH, CDR2 LQKENI. The germline V and J ends were trimmed by 1 base and 1 base, with 5 bases remaining between them. The CDR3 length is 14 residues. CDR3 sequence (DNA): TGTGCCAGCTCACCACAGGGGAGCAATCAGCCCCAGCATTTT. The encoded protein is CASSPQGSNQPQHF. The whole variable domain, filled in from reference TRBV18 and TRBJ1-5, reads NAGVMQNPRHLVRRRGQEARLRCSPMKGHSHVYWYRQLPEEGLKFMVYLQKENIIDESGMPKERFSAEFPKEGPSILRIQQVVRGDSAAYFCASSPQGSNQPQHFGDGTRLSIL.

This clone was recorded once. This chain links TRBV7-2 with TRBJ1-4; tentatively, D is TRBD1 (5 bases). The ends were cut back, 4 bases at V and 3 bases at J, with 18 bases in the middle. The CDR3 consists of 17 residues. The V gene's germline CDR1 is SGHTA and CDR2 FQGNSA. This chain's CDR3 is CASSSPQGGRPNEKLFF. As DNA, the CDR3 is TGTGCCAGCAGCTCCCCCCAGGGTGGTCGGCCTAATGAAAAACTGTTTTTT.

The rearrangement links TRBV7-9 to TRBJ2-3; 8 bases agree with TRBD2. Trimming cost V 5 bases and J 12 bases; bases outside gene matches: 4. CDR1 and CDR2 from the germline V gene are SEHNR and FQNEAQ (reference sequence). This CDR3 contains 11 residues. CDR3 DNA: TGTGCCAGCAGCACGGGACTAGTACAGTATTTT. It specifies CASSTGLVQYF.

This rearrangement joins TRBV5-4 to TRBJ2-2; TRBD1 agrees at 9 bases. V shed 2 bases and J 7 bases; nucleotides not matched to a gene: 6. Germline V gives CDR1 SGHNT, CDR2 YYREEE (reference sequence). The CDR3 totals 15 residues. The CDR3 nucleotides are TGTGCCAGCAGCTTCACAGGGGGCCGGAACGGGGAGCTGTTTTTT. This gives the protein CASSFTGGRNGELFF.

The chain carries TRBV19 and TRBJ1-6, with D possibly matching TRBD1 (5 bases). The germline CDR1 and CDR2 sequences are LNHDA and SQIVND (reference sequence). The CDR3 is made up of 13 amino acids. The V gene lost 5 bases and the J gene lost 9 bases, with 11 bases spanning the gap. The CDR3 sequence: CASSSPGGSPLHF. The DNA of the CDR3 is TGTGCCAGTAGTTCCCCGGGGGGTTCACCCCTCCACTTT.

The chain carries TRBV5-6 and TRBJ1-1; D remains ambiguous. CDR1 and CDR2 (germline): SGHDT, YYEEEE. Trimming removed 1 base at V and 6 bases at J, with 13 bases between. This CDR3 spans 14 amino acids. The CDR3 loop is CASSLYATSAEAFF. The CDR3 region has the DNA TGTGCCAGCAGCTTGTATGCGACTTCCGCTGAAGCTTTCTTT.

The V and J genes are TRBV18 and TRBJ1-1; 8 nucleotides agree with TRBD1. V dropped 6 bases and J dropped 5; count of bases not matched to a gene: 11. The germline gives CDR1 KGHSH, CDR2 LQKENI. The CDR3 spans 15 residues. DNA for the CDR3: TGTGCCAGCTCGACAAACAGGGGGTCGAGGACTGAAGCTTTCTTT. Translation gives CASSTNRGSRTEAFF.

This clone was picked up a small number of times. This chain uses TRBV18 with TRBJ1-5; D gene ambiguous. Germline-derived CDR1 and CDR2 are KGHSH and LQKENI. The length of the CDR3 is 13 residues. V was pared by 3 bases and J by 5 bases, with 8 bases between. DNA for the CDR3: TGTGCCAGCTCACCGGAGATCGATCAGCCCCAGCATTTT. Amino acid sequence: CASSPEIDQPQHF.

The chain is built from TRBV20-1 and TRBJ2-5, with D maybe TRBD1 (6 bases). The CDR3 runs 12 residues. The germline V and J ends were trimmed by 3 bases and 5 bases, with 10 bases remaining between them. Per the germline V gene, CDR1 is DFQATT and CDR2 is SNEGSKA (reference sequence). The CDR3 is CSASSGAETQYF. In DNA, the CDR3 is TGCAGTGCTAGTTCAGGGGCGGAGACCCAGTACTTC.

The chain links TRBV4-1 to TRBJ2-1; 11 bases are shared with TRBD2. The CDR3 consists of 15 residues. CDR1 and CDR2 from the germline V gene are MGHRA and YSYEKL. V shed 4 bases and J 7 bases; nucleotides not matched to a gene: 6. Here the CDR3 reads CASSPPSGGKNEQFF. Here the CDR3 DNA reads TGCGCCAGCAGCCCGCCTAGCGGGGGGAAGAATGAGCAGTTCTTC.

The chain recombines TRBV5-1 with TRBJ1-2; 7 bases agree with TRBD1. The CDR3 has 13 amino acids. The germline CDR1 and CDR2 sequences are SGHRS and YFSETQ. Germline trimming cut 4 bases from V and 6 bases from J; bases unmatched to any gene: 6. CDR3 amino acids: CASSLGTADGYTF. The CDR3 coding sequence is TGCGCCAGCAGCCTCGGGACAGCCGATGGCTACACCTTC.

The sample holds a few counts of this clone. This chain links TRBV7-8 with TRBJ1-2, with D maybe TRBD1 (6 bases). CDR1 is SGHVS, CDR2 FQNEAQ, per germline. The V and J ends lost 3 bases and 2 bases respectively, with 10 bases between them. The CDR3 has 14 amino acids. The CDR3 is CASSLDSRNYGYTF. CDR3 bases: TGTGCCAGCAGCTTGGACAGCCGAAACTATGGCTACACCTTC.

This chain uses TRBV3-1 (or the pseudogene TRBV3-2) with TRBJ2-5; perhaps TRBD2 as D (5 bases). The V end was cut by 4 bases, the J end by 3 bases, with 18 bases between. CDR3 size: 16 residues. The germline gives CDR1 LGHDT, CDR2 YNNKEL (reference sequence). The CDR3 bases are TGTGCCAGCAGCCTCCCCAGATCCCTAGCCGAAGAGACCCAGTACTTC. This codes for CASSLPRSLAEETQYF.

V gene TRBV7-2 combines with J gene TRBJ1-2; a possible D gene is TRBD1 (6 bases). The V gene lost 0 bases and the J gene lost 5 bases, with 16 bases spanning the gap. Germline V lookup: CDR1 SGHTA, CDR2 FQGNSA. The CDR3 contains 16 residues. Here the CDR3 DNA reads TGTGCCAGCAGCTTAGCGCCCGGGACACCCACGTATGGCTACACCTTC. This codes for CASSLAPGTPTYGYTF.

This chain joins TRBV18 and TRBJ2-3; the D gene is possibly TRBD2 (6 bases). V lost 3 bases and J lost 4, with 14 bases in between. The CDR3 is 15 residues long. CDR1 KGHSH and CDR2 LQKENI come from the germline V gene. Here the CDR3 reads CASSPQGGAPDTQYF. As DNA, the CDR3 is TGTGCCAGCTCACCCCAGGGCGGGGCGCCAGATACGCAGTATTTT.

The rearrangement joins TRBV28 to TRBJ2-7; no reliable D call. The CDR3 runs 12 residues. Germline CDR1 MDHEN, CDR2 SYDVKM. V was shortened by 1 base and J by 6 bases, with 7 bases between the two germline ends. CDR3 DNA: TGTGCCAGCAGTTTATACGCAGGCGAGCAGTACTTC. As protein: CASSLYAGEQYF.

The chain is built from TRBV18 and TRBJ1-2; 7 bases align to TRBD1. The ends lost 3 bases at V and 0 bases at J; junction bases unmatched: 4. Germline V gene sequence: CDR1 KGHSH, CDR2 LQKENI. CDR3 length: 15 residues. The CDR3 bases are TGTGCCAGCTCACCCGGACAGGCGGCTAACTATGGCTACACCTTC. Its protein is CASSPGQAANYGYTF.